This passage covers 28 T cell receptor beta chains from one sample sequenced in a study of T cells in Graves' hyperthyroidism and ophthalmopathy. RNA transcripts gave rise to amplified TCR beta CDR3 regions. The primer set for the first-round RT-PCR of the TCR CDR3 was HTBI. TCRdb reanalysed the multiplex PCR reads using MiXCR and keeps one entry per CDR3 protein. Of roughly 550,000 distinct CDR3 sequences in the sample, about 16% were seen once. The sample comprised blood. These receptors all stem from a woman in her twenties or thirties with Graves' ophthalmopathy.

The J gene is TRBJ1-2, the V gene TRBV7-9; 7 positions match TRBD1. V shed 5 bases, J shed 2 bases, and the junction held 8 bases outside the gene matches. Germline CDR1 reads SEHNR; CDR2 reads FQNEAQ (reference sequence). The CDR3 totals 15 residues. DNA for the CDR3: TGTGCCAGCAGCGCTCAGGGGGGACAGAACTATGGCTACACCTTC. Protein product: CASSAQGGQNYGYTF.

V is TRBV25-1 and J is TRBJ1-4; D gene uncertain. The germline CDR1 and CDR2 sequences are MGHDK and SYGVNS. V lost 3 bases, J lost 4 bases, and 12 bases lay in between. The CDR3 is 15 amino acids. CDR3 in DNA: TGTGCCAGCAGTGATTATAATGGTGGTAATGAAAAACTGTTTTTT. Its protein product is CASSDYNGGNEKLFF.

This clonotype appeared a few times. The J gene is TRBJ2-5, the V gene TRBV7-9, with D perhaps TRBD2 (6 bases). Germline lookup yields CDR1 SEHNR and CDR2 FQNEAQ (reference sequence). The CDR3 has 15 amino acids. V lost 1 base to trimming and J lost 5 bases, with 14 bases between them. CDR3 sequence: CASSLGDSKGETQYF. CDR3 nucleotides: TGTGCCAGCAGCTTAGGGGACTCAAAGGGGGAGACCCAGTACTTC.

This clonotype was observed a few times. V gene TRBV4-3 combines with J gene TRBJ2-7, with D uncertain. Trimming removed 0 bases at V and 7 bases at J, with 19 bases between. Germline CDR1 reads LGHNA; CDR2 reads YSLEER. This CDR3 region has 16 residues. CDR3 sequence: CASSQDFTPTLWEQYF. The CDR3 DNA is TGCGCCAGCAGCCAAGATTTTACACCAACTCTGTGGGAGCAGTACTTC.

This clonotype was seen ten or more times. CDR3 region: CASSPRWPNEQFF. In DNA form, the CDR3 reads TGTGCCAGCAGCCCCCGGTGGCCGAATGAGCAGTTCTTC. The chain employs TRBV7-2 and TRBJ2-1; D call uncertain. The CDR3 runs 13 residues. Germline loops: CDR1 SGHTA, CDR2 FQGNSA. Trimming removed 5 bases at V and 7 bases at J, with 12 bases between.

This clonotype was recorded at least ten times. The chain couples TRBV3-1 to TRBJ2-1; possibly TRBD2 for D (5 bases). V shed 0 bases and J shed 6 bases, with 15 bases lying between them. The CDR3 has 16 residues. CDR1 is LGHDT and CDR2 is YNNKEL in the germline V gene (reference sequence). This CDR3 reads CASSQELWEQSNEQFF. The CDR3 nucleotides are TGTGCCAGCAGCCAAGAGTTGTGGGAGCAGTCCAATGAGCAGTTCTTC.

This clonotype came up many times. The gene calls are TRBV7-2 and TRBJ1-1, with D unresolved. The length of the CDR3 is 14 residues. Germline V CDR1 and CDR2: SGHTA, FQGNSA. V was pared by 3 bases and J by 0 bases, with 8 bases between. The CDR3 here is CASSFGRLNTEAFF. For the CDR3, the DNA is TGTGCCAGCAGCTTCGGCAGATTGAACACTGAAGCTTTCTTT.

The genes are TRBV6-1 and TRBJ2-2, with D tentatively TRBD1 or TRBD2 (5 bases each). The CDR3 has 13 amino acids. Germline V gives CDR1 MNHNS, CDR2 SASEGT. The V end was cut by 5 bases, the J end by 6 bases, with 10 bases between. This chain's CDR3 is CASSRWGSGELFF. DNA of the CDR3: TGTGCCAGCAGTAGGTGGGGGTCCGGGGAGCTGTTTTTT.

V usage is TRBV20-1 and J usage is TRBJ2-1, with 8 bases that match TRBD2. The CDR3 contains 15 residues. Germline CDR1 and CDR2: DFQATT and SNEGSKA (reference sequence). V gave up 2 bases and J gave up 9 bases; unmatched junction bases: 12. In DNA, the CDR3 is TGCAGTGCTAGAACTAGAGCGGGAGTGGGGCTTGAGCAGTTCTTC. The encoded protein is CSARTRAGVGLEQFF.

V usage is TRBV2 and J usage is TRBJ1-4; D remains ambiguous. With 7 bases removed from V and 8 bases from J, the gap between germline ends came to 11 bases. Germline V lookup: CDR1 SNHLY, CDR2 FYNNEI. The CDR3 sequence is 12 residues long. For the CDR3, the DNA is TGTGCCAGCAAGGAGTCGGCGGAAAAACTGTTTTTT. Protein sequence: CASKESAEKLFF.

The chain joins TRBV7-2 to TRBJ1-4; 8 positions agree with TRBD1. Germline assignment: CDR1 SGHTA and CDR2 FQGNSA. The J segment lost 4 bases and the V segment lost 5 bases, leaving 18 bases of the junction unmatched. The CDR3 contains 19 residues. CDR3 amino acids: CASSIRQGLLIGDNEKLFF. CDR3 bases: TGTGCCAGCAGCATAAGACAGGGGCTACTAATTGGAGATAATGAAAAACTGTTTTTT.

The chain couples TRBV6-1 to TRBJ2-2; D possibly uses TRBD1 or TRBD2 (5 bases each). Germline loops: CDR1 MNHNS, CDR2 SASEGT. Deletions cut 7 bases from V and 4 bases from J, with 16 bases between. This CDR3 has 15 residues. The CDR3: CASNTVRDLTGELFF. CDR3 coding DNA: TGTGCCAGCAATACGGTCAGGGACCTCACCGGGGAGCTGTTTTTT.

About this clonotype itself: A read error is likely, as this CDR3 ends without the conserved phenylalanine or tryptophan. This chain connects TRBV15 to TRBJ1-3; no clear D. The CDR3 consists of 17 residues. Per the germline V gene, CDR1 is LNHNV and CDR2 is YYDKDF (reference sequence). The ends were cut back, 0 bases at V and 3 bases at J, with 15 bases in the middle. CDR3 in amino acids: CATSRDRGIGNGNTIYL. As DNA, the CDR3 is TGTGCCACCAGCAGAGATCGAGGGATTGGCAATGGAAACACCATATATCTT.

In this sample, this clonotype turned up a few times. V is TRBV20-1 and J is TRBJ2-2, with D possibly being TRBD2 (5 bases). The germline CDR1 and CDR2 sequences are DFQATT and SNEGSKA (reference sequence). V lost 3 bases, J lost 8 bases, and 19 bases lay in between. This CDR3 is 15 amino acids long. CDR3 region: CSARDPGFQSGELFF. CDR3 in DNA: TGCAGTGCTAGGGACCCGGGGTTTCAGTCGGGGGAGCTGTTTTTT.

This clonotype was counted many times. The rearrangement links TRBV12-3 or TRBV12-4 to TRBJ2-3; unclear D gene. This CDR3 comprises 13 residues. The germline V and J ends were trimmed by 4 bases and 2 bases, with 7 bases remaining between them. CDR3 in DNA: TGTGCCAGCAGTTGGACGGTCACAGATACGCAGTATTTT. Encoded protein: CASSWTVTDTQYF.

This clonotype was seen more than once but under ten times. The J gene is TRBJ1-6, the V gene TRBV12-3 or TRBV12-4, with D possibly TRBD1 on 5 matching bases. V was shortened by 3 bases and J by 6 bases, with 9 bases between the two germline ends. The CDR3 totals 14 residues. CDR3 loop: CASSFIGANSPLHF. DNA of the CDR3: TGTGCCAGCAGTTTCATAGGGGCTAATTCACCCCTCCACTTT.

This chain links TRBV20-1 with TRBJ1-3; TRBD1 aligns across 9 bases. Germline V lookup: CDR1 DFQATT, CDR2 SNEGSKA (reference sequence). CDR3 length equals 12 residues. CDR3: CRTGGVGNTIYF. CDR3 in DNA: TGCAGAACAGGGGGCGTCGGAAACACCATATATTTT.

This clonotype was detected many times. The chain employs TRBV6-1 and TRBJ2-1, with 8 bases aligning to TRBD2. Germline V gives CDR1 MNHNS, CDR2 SASEGT. The CDR3 spans 15 residues. V lost 5 bases, J lost 1 base, and 4 bases stayed unmatched. The CDR3 DNA follows: TGTGCCAGCAGTTCCTTAGCGGGATCCTACAATGAGCAGTTCTTC. Its protein product is CASSSLAGSYNEQFF.

Only a few counts were recorded for this clonotype. The chain employs TRBV28 and TRBJ1-4; possibly TRBD1 for D (6 bases). Germline V gene sequence: CDR1 MDHEN, CDR2 SYDVKM. CDR3 length equals 16 residues. The germline V and J ends were trimmed by 6 bases and 0 bases, with 14 bases remaining between them. CDR3 sequence: CASSGVWTATNEKLFF. The DNA of the CDR3 is TGTGCCAGCAGCGGCGTATGGACAGCAACTAATGAAAAACTGTTTTTT.

This clonotype was counted ten times or more. The chain uses TRBV7-2 and TRBJ2-1; D unclear. Looked up from germline, CDR1 is SGHTA and CDR2 is FQGNSA. V lost 1 base to trimming and J lost 8 bases, with 6 bases between them. CDR3 size: 12 residues. Here the CDR3 reads CASSLERHEQFF. The DNA for the CDR3 is TGTGCCAGCAGCTTAGAAAGGCATGAGCAGTTCTTC.

This clonotype was recorded many times. The chain links TRBV6-2 or TRBV6-3 to TRBJ2-1, with 10 bases that match TRBD2. The CDR3 spans 15 residues. V trimming: 2 bases; J trimming: 6 bases; junction bases outside the gene matches: 4. Germline loops: CDR1 MNHEY, CDR2 SVGEGT. CDR3 protein: CASSYGLAVINEQFF. CDR3 nucleotides: TGTGCCAGCAGTTACGGACTAGCGGTTATCAATGAGCAGTTCTTC.

This clonotype occurred many times. The chain recombines TRBV20-1 with TRBJ2-5; possibly TRBD2 for D (6 bases). The V end was cut by 6 bases, the J end by 2 bases, with 25 bases between. The length of the CDR3 is 17 residues. Per the germline V gene, CDR1 is DFQATT and CDR2 is SNEGSKA (reference sequence). The CDR3 bases are TGCAGTGCCCAAACGTTCCGGCGGGGAGCGGAGCAAGAGACCCAGTACTTC. Its translation: CSAQTFRRGAEQETQYF.

This clonotype was counted a few times. The gene calls are TRBV29-1 and TRBJ2-5; no firm D call. V was cut by 2 bases and J by 5 bases, with 12 bases left in between. CDR3 length equals 13 residues. Germline loops: CDR1 SQVTM, CDR2 ANQGSEA. This CDR3 reads CSVELIARETQYF. In DNA form, the CDR3 reads TGCAGCGTTGAATTGATAGCTAGGGAGACCCAGTACTTC. The variable domain in full, completed from reference TRBV29-1 and TRBJ2-5, reads SAVISQKPSRDICQRGTSLTIQCQVDSQVTMMFWYRQQPGQSLTLIATANQGSEATYESGFVIDKFPISRPNLTFSTLTVSNMSPEDSSIYLCSVELIARETQYFGPGTRLLVL.

The sample holds many counts of this clonotype. The chain carries TRBV28 and TRBJ1-4, with 8 bases matching TRBD1. J gave up 7 bases and V 5 bases, and 12 bases lay outside the gene matches. The V gene's germline CDR1 is MDHEN and CDR2 SYDVKM. The CDR3 is made up of 16 amino acids. The CDR3 DNA is TGTGCCAGCAGTCCCGCAGGACAGGGTCGGAGTGAAAAACTGTTTTTT. Protein product: CASSPAGQGRSEKLFF.

V is TRBV5-1 and J is TRBJ2-2; 12 bases line up with TRBD2. CDR3 length equals 16 residues. V was clipped by 5 bases and J by 3 bases; unmatched bases: 5. Germline CDR1 and CDR2: SGHRS and YFSETQ. The CDR3 protein is CASSTLAGGHTGELFF. For the CDR3, the DNA is TGCGCCAGCAGTACTCTAGCGGGAGGGCACACCGGGGAGCTGTTTTTT.

In this sample, this clonotype turned up many times. The chain recombines TRBV20-1 with TRBJ2-7; D remains unclear. From germline, CDR1 is DFQATT and CDR2 SNEGSKA (reference sequence). Trimming cost V 0 bases and J 2 bases, with 8 bases left between them. The CDR3 consists of 13 residues. CDR3 nucleotide sequence: TGCAGTGCTAGAGATAGAAGGACCTACGAGCAGTACTTC. It encodes CSARDRRTYEQYF.

In regard to this clonotype: The junction and the germline gene differ at one end; a read error may be behind it. The rearrangement joins TRBV28 to TRBJ1-4; D might be TRBD1 (6 bases). The CDR3 consists of 15 residues. Germline V lookup: CDR1 MDHEN, CDR2 SYDVKM. The CDR3 protein is CVSSLSPGAHEKLFF. Written as DNA, the CDR3 is TGTGTCAGCAGTTTAAGCCCGGGGGCGCACGAAAAACTGTTTTTT.

Details on this clonotype: No conserved phenylalanine or tryptophan ends this CDR3, so it is likely a read error. This sequence joins TRBV19 and TRBJ1-6; a weak D match, TRBD1 (6 bases). Germline V lookup: CDR1 LNHDA, CDR2 SQIVND (reference sequence). The CDR3 contains 13 residues. V dropped 6 bases and J dropped 7 bases, with 10 bases sitting between them. Written as DNA, the CDR3 is TGTGCCAGTAGCTACAGGGAGAATTCACCCCTCCACTCT. It codes for CASSYRENSPLHS.